This T cell receptor (beta chain) appears in the sequencing data of a study of identical twins. TCRdb recomputed calls from the 5' RACE reads with MiXCR, one row per CDR3 protein. The sample comprises around 670,000 distinct CDR3 sequences, around 5.7% of which are singletons, and around 1.7% rests with the top ten. Everyone who donated was a healthy Caucasian. Germline V CDR1 and CDR2: LGHDT, YNNKEL (reference sequence). The length of the CDR3 is 14 residues. Trimming took 1 base from V and 8 from J; bases not matched to a gene: 3. In regard to this clonotype: Its antigen is not identified.

Findings of the study overall: Memory repertoires lacked the insertion deficit that abundant cord blood beta clonotypes showed. Compared with models, monozygotic twins showed more out-of-frame TCR alpha sharing.

The sequenced material came from naive T cells sorted from blood. This chain links TRBV3-1 with TRBJ2-2; 8 nucleotides line up with TRBD2. This sequence originates from a man younger than 35 in good health. The CDR3 sequence is CASSQGTSSGELFF. Written as DNA, the CDR3 is TGTGCCAGCAGCCAAGGGACTAGCAGTGGGGAGCTGTTTTTT. Full variable domain (remainder filled in from reference TRBV3-1 and TRBJ2-2): DTAVSQTPKYLVTQMGNDKSIKCEQNLGHDTMYWYKQDSKKFLKIMFSYNNKELIINETVPNRFSPKSPDKAHLNLHINSLELGDSAVYFCASSQGTSSGELFFGEGSRLTVL.